This is a list of T cell receptor beta chains from one sample in a study of T cell responses to AZD1222 COVID-19 vaccine. Sequencing was performed with immunoSEQ multiplex PCR; in TCRdb, only in-frame clones are kept and a portion is missing. The sample records more than 95,000 clones, 70% to 90% being singletons. Sequenced material: peripheral blood, taken on day 0 of MenACWY control vaccination. These receptors were collected from an adult in good health. CDR3s include the opening cysteine and the closing phenylalanine or tryptophan. Fields, in order: V gene, CDR3 length, J gene, CDR3 protein.

v_gene: TRBV5-4
len: 18
j_gene: TRBJ2-3
CDR3aa: CASSFKTVAGTSTDTQYF

v_gene: TRBV12-3/TRBV12-4
len: 13
j_gene: TRBJ1-5
CDR3aa: CASSLAGNQPQHF

v_gene: TRBV5-1
len: 14
j_gene: TRBJ1-6
CDR3aa: CASSLVRDDSPLHF

v_gene: TRBV5-6
len: 15
j_gene: TRBJ2-7
CDR3aa: CASSAGTGGIYEQYF

v_gene: TRBV30
len: 12
j_gene: TRBJ1-2
CDR3aa: CAWSGGGYGYTF

v_gene: TRBV7-8
len: 16
j_gene: TRBJ2-7
CDR3aa: CASSLQRTGPAGEQYF

v_gene: TRBV7-2
len: 15
j_gene: TRBJ2-5
CDR3aa: CASSANRDRPETQYF

v_gene: TRBV7-2
len: 15
j_gene: TRBJ1-2
CDR3aa: CASSLNGVSGYGYTF

v_gene: TRBV11-2
len: 16
j_gene: TRBJ1-6
CDR3aa: CASSLDYRVGNSPLHF

v_gene: TRBV7-2
len: 14
j_gene: TRBJ2-7
CDR3aa: CASSRTGSSYEQYF

v_gene: TRBV29-1
len: 11
j_gene: TRBJ2-7
CDR3aa: CSVSGIYEQYF

v_gene: TRBV18
len: 17
j_gene: TRBJ1-2
CDR3aa: CASSPPGRASGNYGYTF

v_gene: TRBV3-1/TRBV3-2
len: 16
j_gene: TRBJ2-1
CDR3aa: CASSQGARGDYNEQFF

v_gene: TRBV5-5
len: 16
j_gene: TRBJ2-5
CDR3aa: CASRRQGASYRETQYF

v_gene: TRBV3-1/TRBV3-2
len: 17
j_gene: TRBJ1-3
CDR3aa: CASSQAPGQEIRNTIYF

v_gene: TRBV28
len: 16
j_gene: TRBJ2-4
CDR3aa: CASSLSGEGLKNIQYF

v_gene: TRBV18
len: 15
j_gene: TRBJ2-1
CDR3aa: CASSRLRGTYNEQFF

v_gene: TRBV5-1
len: 17
j_gene: TRBJ2-1
CDR3aa: CASSLVGLAGGPPEQFF